This T cell receptor beta chain was identified during a study of blood T cell repertoires in COVID-19. Germline V gene lookup returns CDR1 MNHNY and CDR2 SVGAGI (reference sequence). Trimming took 6 bases from V and 2 from J; bases not matched to a gene: 19. CDR3 size: 20 residues. Clones were sequenced by immunoSEQ multiplex PCR, and TCRdb holds only the in-frame ones, with some missing. The sample lists over 85,000 clones, around 90% occurring once. This clone was seen more than once but under ten times. The TCR was taken from a woman aged 45 to 65 with COVID-19, enrolled during active disease. Sequencing used peripheral blood. V usage is TRBV6-6 and J usage is TRBJ1-5; 10 bases align to TRBD1. This chain's CDR3 is CASSRKQPGTGVTGNQPQHF. CDR3 nucleotides: TGTGCCAGCAGCAGAAAACAGCCCGGGACAGGGGTTACGGGCAATCAGCCCCAGCATTTT.